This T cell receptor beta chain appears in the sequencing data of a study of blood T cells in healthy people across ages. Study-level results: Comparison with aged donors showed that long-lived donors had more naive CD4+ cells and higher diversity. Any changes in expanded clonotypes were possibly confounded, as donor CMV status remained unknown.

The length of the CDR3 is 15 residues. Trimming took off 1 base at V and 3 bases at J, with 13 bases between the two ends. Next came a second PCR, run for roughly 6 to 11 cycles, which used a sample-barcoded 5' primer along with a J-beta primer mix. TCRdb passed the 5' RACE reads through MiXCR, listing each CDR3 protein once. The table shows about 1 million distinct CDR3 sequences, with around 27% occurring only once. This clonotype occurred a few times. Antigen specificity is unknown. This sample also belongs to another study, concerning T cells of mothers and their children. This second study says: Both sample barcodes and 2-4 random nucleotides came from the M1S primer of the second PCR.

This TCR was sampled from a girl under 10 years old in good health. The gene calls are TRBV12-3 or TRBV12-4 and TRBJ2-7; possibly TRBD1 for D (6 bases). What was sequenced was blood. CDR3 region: CASSLGQVPRYEQYF. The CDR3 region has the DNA TGTGCCAGCAGTTTAGGACAGGTCCCCCGCTACGAGCAGTACTTC.